Below are 11 T cell receptor beta chains sequenced from a single sample in a study of identical twins (dated by TCRdb to the mid-2010s). Library preparation employed 5' RACE. For sequencing, an Illumina HiSeq 2000 was employed. TCRdb reprocessing: public reads trimmed at Q25 with fastp, clones called with MiXCR, in-frame beta chains kept. Entries that share a CDR3 protein sequence are merged under the most common genes and DNA. The table for this sample lists 1.5 million or so distinct CDR3 sequences; around a third of them were counted only once. Jointly, the top ten make up 0.25% to 0.3% of the sample. The sequenced material came from cord blood. The origin of the receptors is a newborn girl in good health.

This clonotype was found many times. The chain couples TRBV29-1 to TRBJ1-2, with a possible D match to TRBD1 (5 bases). Germline CDR1 SQVTM, CDR2 ANQGSEA. The CDR3 is made up of 10 amino acids. V dropped 2 bases and J dropped 7 bases, with 5 bases sitting between them. In nucleotides, the CDR3 is TGCAGCGTTGAACAGGGTGGCTACACCTTC. This codes for CSVEQGGYTF.

This clonotype was seen only a few times. V and J are TRBV7-9 and TRBJ2-3; D is possibly TRBD2 (6 bases). Looked up from germline, CDR1 is SEHNR and CDR2 is FQNEAQ (reference sequence). The CDR3 is made up of 15 amino acids. Trimming took 5 bases from V and 0 from J, leaving 12 bases between them. The CDR3 nucleotides read TGTGCCAGCAGCCCCCCGGGGGTTAGCACAGATACGCAGTATTTT. It yields the protein CASSPPGVSTDTQYF.

In regard to this clonotype: A read error may explain this, as a much larger clone is one base away. The CDR3 DNA reads as TGCGCCAGCAACTTTACAGGGACTACCCTCCAAGAGACCCAGTACTTC. This translates into CASNFTGTTLQETQYF. The rearrangement joins TRBV5-1 to TRBJ2-5, with D perhaps matching TRBD2 (7 bases). CDR1 is SGHRS, CDR2 YFSETQ, per germline. The CDR3 totals 16 residues. The V end was cut by 6 bases, the J end by 1 base, with 19 bases between.

This clonotype occurred a few times. V and J are TRBV27 and TRBJ2-7; 7 bases are shared with TRBD1. This CDR3 spans 19 amino acids. V shed 2 bases and J 0 bases; nucleotides not matched to a gene: 16. Germline V gives CDR1 MNHEY, CDR2 SMNVEV (reference sequence). The chain's CDR3 is CASSLRGDRPTSSSYEQYF. The CDR3 DNA follows: TGTGCCAGCAGTTTAAGAGGGGACAGACCAACTTCCTCCTCCTACGAGCAGTACTTC.

Note on this clonotype: A much larger clone differs by one base, so this may be a read error. The chain joins TRBV12-3 or TRBV12-4 to TRBJ1-5; D unresolved. The V and J ends lost 6 bases and 5 bases respectively, with 14 bases between them. The CDR3 is 14 residues long. The DNA for the CDR3 is TGTGCCAGCAGGTTGAGTCGCGGAGATCAGCCCCAGCATTTT. It translates to CASRLSRGDQPQHF.

The V and J genes are TRBV4-2 and TRBJ1-5; D possibly corresponds to TRBD1 (6 bases). In germline, CDR1 is LGHNA, CDR2 YNFKEQ. The CDR3 has 14 amino acids. V was cut by 4 bases and J by 3 bases, with 10 bases left in between. DNA of the CDR3: TGTGCCAGCAGCCCCCGGGACAACAATCAGCCCCAGCATTTT. This sequence encodes CASSPRDNNQPQHF.

The V and J genes are TRBV6-1 and TRBJ1-1; D is unclear. There are 14 residues in the CDR3. The V and J ends lost 4 bases and 1 base respectively, with 10 bases between them. Germline CDR1 is MNHNS and CDR2 is SASEGT. The CDR3 DNA reads as TGTGCCAGCAGTGGCACCGATCCGAACACTGAAGCTTTCTTT. It is translated as CASSGTDPNTEAFF.

The table lists this clonotype with a count of one. J is TRBJ1-4 and V is TRBV11-2; 7 bases fit TRBD1. CDR3 length equals 16 residues. CDR1 and CDR2 (germline): SGHAT, FQNNGV. Trimming at V came to 4 bases and at J to 4 bases, leaving 9 bases not matched to a gene. This chain's CDR3 is CASSSIGDRLNEKLFF. The CDR3 DNA follows: TGTGCCAGCAGCTCGATAGGGGACAGACTTAATGAAAAACTGTTTTTT.

This chain connects TRBV29-1 to TRBJ1-1, with D possibly being TRBD1 (5 bases). The CDR3 has 13 residues. Germline CDR1 is SQVTM and CDR2 is ANQGSEA. V was pared by 7 bases and J by 4 bases, with 16 bases between. The CDR3 is CSGTGGSLTEAFF. DNA of the CDR3: TGCAGCGGGACGGGGGGATCGCTCACTGAAGCTTTCTTT.

The rearrangement links TRBV7-2 to TRBJ2-1, with TRBD2 as a possible D gene (6 bases). The CDR3 runs to 18 residues. Germline CDR1 and CDR2: SGHTA and FQGNSA. Trimming stripped 2 bases from V and 8 bases from J, with 25 bases between. The CDR3 reads CASSLSPQTIGSKDEQFF. Here the CDR3 DNA reads TGTGCCAGCAGCTTATCCCCACAGACTATCGGGAGTAAGGATGAGCAGTTCTTC. The full variable domain, in which reference TRBV7-2 and TRBJ2-1 provide the parts outside the CDR3, is GAGVSQSPSNKVTEKGKDVELRCDPISGHTALYWYRQSLGQGLEFLIYFQGNSAPDKSGLPSDRFSAERTGGSVSTLTIQRTQQEDSAVYLCASSLSPQTIGSKDEQFFGPGTRLTVL.

The gene calls are TRBV20-1 and TRBJ1-2, with D perhaps matching TRBD1 (6 bases). The length of the CDR3 is 16 residues. CDR1 and CDR2 (germline): DFQATT, SNEGSKA (reference sequence). V shed 3 bases and J shed 0 bases, with 17 bases lying between them. This chain's CDR3 is CSASGTRVGANYGYTF. In DNA form, the CDR3 reads TGCAGTGCTAGCGGGACAAGGGTAGGAGCTAACTATGGCTACACCTTC.